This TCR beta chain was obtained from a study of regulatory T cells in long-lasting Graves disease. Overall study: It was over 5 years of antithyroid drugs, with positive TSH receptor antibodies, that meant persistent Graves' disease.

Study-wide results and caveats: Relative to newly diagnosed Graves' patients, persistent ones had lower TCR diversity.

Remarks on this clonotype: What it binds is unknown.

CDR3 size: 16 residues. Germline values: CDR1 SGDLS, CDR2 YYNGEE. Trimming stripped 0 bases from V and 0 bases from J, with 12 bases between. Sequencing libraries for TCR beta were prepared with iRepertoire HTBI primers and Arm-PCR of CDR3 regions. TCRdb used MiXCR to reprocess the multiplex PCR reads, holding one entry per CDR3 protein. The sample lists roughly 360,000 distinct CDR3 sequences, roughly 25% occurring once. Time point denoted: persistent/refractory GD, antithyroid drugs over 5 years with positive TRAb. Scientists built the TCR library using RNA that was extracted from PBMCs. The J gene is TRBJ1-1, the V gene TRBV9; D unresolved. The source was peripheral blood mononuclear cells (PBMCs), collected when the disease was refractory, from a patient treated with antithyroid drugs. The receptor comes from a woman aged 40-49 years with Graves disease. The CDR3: CASSVGSVRMNTEAFF. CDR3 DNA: TGTGCCAGCAGCGTAGGGAGCGTGAGAATGAACACTGAAGCTTTCTTT.